The clone carrying this T cell receptor beta chain occurred a few times. Antigen unknown. This CDR3 has 13 amino acids. Germline-derived CDR1 and CDR2 are LNHDA and SQIVND (reference sequence). With 5 bases removed from V and 6 bases from J, the gap between germline ends came to 13 bases. This record belongs to a study of response to subunit inactivated influenza vaccine. The study, taken as a whole, reports: A suggestion made by the authors is that each seasonal influenza vaccination recruits few new T cells.

TCRdb independently ran MiXCR on the RT-PCR reads; one entry per CDR3 protein. The data show around 520,000 distinct CDR3 sequences, 12% seen once. The sample was PBMCs from blood, taken on the day of vaccination. The genes are TRBV19 and TRBJ1-1, with D possibly TRBD1 on 6 matching bases. This receptor was identified in a man aged 50 to 59 who received an inactivated influenza vaccine. CDR3 in amino acids: CASSLTGRPEAFF. CDR3 nucleotide sequence: TGTGCCAGTAGTCTTACAGGGAGACCTGAAGCTTTCTTT. The variable domain in full, completed from reference TRBV19 and TRBJ1-1, reads DGGITQSPKYLFRKEGQNVTLSCEQNLNHDAMYWYRQDPGQGLRLIYYSQIVNDFQKGDIAEGYSVSREKKESFPLTVTSAQKNPTAFYLCASSLTGRPEAFFGQGTRLTVV.